A single T cell receptor beta chain is shown here with its context. The source of the sample is a study of OX40 agonist ivuxolimab in advanced cancers. Study background: The treatment was a fully human IgG2 OX40 agonist, ivuxolimab.

Profiling relied on immunoSEQ multiplex PCR, and the TCRdb table lists in-frame clones only, not all of them. In the table there are tens of thousands of clones, 88% of which are singletons. Trimming took 2 bases from V and 1 from J, leaving 12 bases between them. This CDR3 has 15 residues. Germline V CDR1 and CDR2: SGHNT, YYREEE (reference sequence). The sequence derives from an adult with an advanced solid tumor such as melanoma, head and neck, liver or kidney cancer. The chain combines TRBV5-4 with TRBJ2-5; D might be TRBD2 (6 bases). The source material was CD4+ or CD8+ T cells sorted from blood, sampled in a trial of the OX40 agonist ivuxolimab. CDR3 residues: CASSFPLGGQETQYF. The CDR3 DNA sequence: TGTGCCAGCAGCTTCCCCCTGGGGGGCCAAGAGACCCAGTACTTC.